This T cell receptor (beta chain) was retrieved from a study of T-cell reconstitution after alpha-beta-depleted transplantation in children. Unique molecular identifiers were used to barcode this TCRbeta library. Each CDR3 protein gets one entry after TCRdb re-called the PCR reads with MiXCR. The top ten clones hold about 5.4% of a sample with over 400,000 distinct CDR3 sequences, approximately 13% of them seen once. The CDR3 is 15 amino acids. Germline CDR1 reads SGHAT; CDR2 reads FQNNGV. After removal of 6 bases from V and 6 bases from J, the junction contained 6 bases not matched to a gene. The sequence was obtained from a human donor who donated a stem cell graft to a child with combined immunodeficiency. The sequenced sample was PBMCs from the stem cell graft donor, obtained from the stem cell graft. The V gene is TRBV11-2, the J gene TRBJ2-2; 11 nucleotides agree with TRBD2. CDR3 nucleotide sequence: TGTGCCAGCAGACCCTCTAGCGGGAGGTCCGGGGAGCTGTTTTTT. Encoded protein: CASRPSSGRSGELFF.